Below are 15 T cell receptor beta chains sequenced from a single sample in a study of blood T cell repertoires in COVID-19. Profiling relied on immunoSEQ multiplex PCR, and the TCRdb table lists in-frame clones only, not all of them. The table lists 470,000 or so clones, nearly 90% of them singletons. Sequencing was done on a sample of PBMCs or T cells enriched from blood (not recorded which). All receptors come from a woman aged 18-30 years with acute COVID-19.

J is TRBJ2-2 and V is TRBV12-3 or TRBV12-4; D is uncertain. V was shortened by 5 bases and J by 6 bases, with 10 bases between the two germline ends. This CDR3 contains 13 residues. The CDR3 loop reads CASSADIPGELFF. The CDR3 coding sequence is TGTGCCAGCAGTGCCGACATACCCGGGGAGCTGTTTTTT.

The CDR3 DNA follows: TGTGCCAGCACTACCGGGACAGGGCGACGGTCACCCCTCCACTTT. Translation: CASTTGTGRRSPLHF. V usage is TRBV27 and J usage is TRBJ1-6; TRBD1 matches at 9 bases. The J segment lost 10 bases and the V segment lost 7 bases, leaving 11 bases of the junction unmatched. Per germline, CDR1 MNHEY and CDR2 SMNVEV (reference sequence). There are 15 residues in the CDR3.

The chain uses TRBV6-5 and TRBJ2-1, with a tentative D call TRBD1 (5 bases). Trimming took 9 bases from V and 5 from J, leaving 5 bases between them. The CDR3 totals 10 residues. The germline CDR1 and CDR2 sequences are MNHEY and SVGAGI. CDR3 sequence (DNA): TGTGCCAGGGACAACAATGAGCAGTTCTTC. Translation: CARDNNEQFF.

The CDR3 loop reads CASSDRGFNQPQHF. Written as DNA, the CDR3 is TGTGCCAGCAGTGATCGAGGCTTCAATCAGCCCCAGCATTTT. The chain combines TRBV25-1 with TRBJ1-5; D uncertain. Germline assignment: CDR1 MGHDK and CDR2 SYGVNS. This CDR3 spans 14 amino acids. Deletions cut 3 bases from V and 3 bases from J, with 9 bases between.

The table lists this clone with a few counts. The chain recombines TRBV10-3 with TRBJ1-3, with 9 bases lining up with TRBD1. J lost 0 bases, V lost 10 bases, and 7 bases had no gene match. CDR3 length: 15 residues. The germline CDR1 and CDR2 sequences are ENHRY and SYGVKD. CDR3: CASGGTGNSGNTIYF. CDR3 DNA: TGTGCCAGCGGGGGGACAGGGAACTCTGGAAACACCATATATTTT.

V and J are TRBV9 and TRBJ2-1; 8 bases agree with TRBD2. With V trimmed by 0 bases and J by 5 bases, 16 bases remained unmatched. The CDR3 is 19 residues long. From germline, CDR1 is SGDLS and CDR2 YYNGEE. CDR3 in DNA: TGTGCCAGCAGCGTAGCTACGGGGGTGGCGGGAGGAATTAACAATGAGCAGTTCTTC. It yields the protein CASSVATGVAGGINNEQFF.

This clone was counted a single time. The chain is built from TRBV21-1 and TRBJ1-6; the D segment call TRBD1 is taken from the table without a DNA check. TRBV21-1 is a known pseudogene. This CDR3 has 18 residues. As DNA, the CDR3 is TGTGCCAGCAGCAAACCCGATATAGGTACAGGCTATAATTCACCCCTCCACTTT. This sequence encodes CASSKPDIGTGYNSPLHF.

The chain links TRBV5-6 to TRBJ1-1; unclear D gene. The CDR3 runs 17 residues. CDR1 and CDR2 from the germline V gene are SGHDT and YYEEEE. V lost 3 bases and J 0 bases, leaving 18 bases between the germline ends. CDR3 amino acids: CASSSGRGGKVNTEAFF. The CDR3 DNA reads TGTGCCAGCAGCTCCGGACGTGGAGGGAAGGTGAACACTGAAGCTTTCTTT.

The chain has TRBV5-1 and TRBJ2-6; possibly TRBD1 for D (5 bases). Trimming pared 0 bases from V and 4 bases from J, leaving 14 bases between. This CDR3 comprises 17 residues. Germline V gene sequence: CDR1 SGHRS, CDR2 YFSETQ. The CDR3 DNA is TGCGCCAGCAGCTTGGCACAGGCCACGACAGGGGCCAACGTCCTGACTTTC. It yields the protein CASSLAQATTGANVLTF.

The chain is built from TRBV28 and TRBJ1-2, with D hard to call. V dropped 4 bases and J dropped 8 bases, with 14 bases sitting between them. From germline, CDR1 is MDHEN and CDR2 SYDVKM. This CDR3 region has 13 residues. In DNA form, the CDR3 reads TGTGCCAGCAGTTCTCAGGATGGGGAGGGCTACACCTTC. Amino acids: CASSSQDGEGYTF.

The rearrangement links TRBV7-9 to TRBJ1-2; TRBD1 might be the D (6 bases). Trimming shortened V by 2 bases and J by 6 bases, and 16 bases separated the two germline ends. The CDR3 covers 15 residues. Germline CDR1 and CDR2: SEHNR and FQNEAQ (reference sequence). In DNA, the CDR3 is TGTGCCAGCAGCTTAACCGTTACAGGGACCCATGGCTACACCTTC. Protein product: CASSLTVTGTHGYTF.

This rearrangement joins TRBV14 to TRBJ2-3; 7 nucleotides agree with TRBD1. Germline CDR1 and CDR2: SGHDN and FVKESK. Unmatched junction bases numbered 5, after V lost 6 bases and J lost 2 bases. This CDR3 region has 14 residues. The CDR3 sequence: CASRHRGSTDTQYF. The DNA for the CDR3 is TGTGCCAGCAGGCACAGGGGCTCCACAGATACGCAGTATTTT.

This clone appeared a single time. The chain links TRBV18 to TRBJ1-1; possible D gene TRBD1, 6 bases. The CDR3 loop spans 12 amino acids. The V gene lost 5 bases and the J gene lost 10 bases, with 14 bases spanning the gap. Per germline, CDR1 KGHSH and CDR2 LQKENI. The CDR3 region has the DNA TGTGCCAGCTCATCAGCACAGGGTACAGCTTTCTTT. Translated: CASSSAQGTAFF.

The CDR3 loop reads CASSQTQGAAGNTIYF. The CDR3 bases are TGTGCCAGCAGCCAAACACAGGGGGCGGCGGGGAACACCATATATTTT. The J gene is TRBJ1-3, the V gene TRBV14; 9 nucleotides match TRBD1. V trimming: 2 bases; J trimming: 7 bases; junction bases outside the gene matches: 9. In germline, CDR1 is SGHDN, CDR2 FVKESK. The CDR3 covers 16 residues.

This chain links TRBV2 with TRBJ2-7, with 8 bases that match TRBD1. Trimming at V came to 6 bases and at J to 3 bases, leaving 1 base not matched to a gene. The CDR3 is 12 residues long. Germline V gene lookup returns CDR1 SNHLY and CDR2 FYNNEI. The CDR3 spells CASRGQGYEQYF. The CDR3 nucleotides are TGTGCCAGCAGAGGACAGGGCTACGAGCAGTACTTC.